This TCR beta chain was captured in a study of blood T cell repertoires in COVID-19. This clone was seen only once. Clones were sequenced by immunoSEQ multiplex PCR, and TCRdb holds only the in-frame ones, with some missing. The table lists about 180,000 clones, about 83% of them singletons. Material for sequencing was peripheral blood. The receptor was derived from a person between 65 and 79 years old with COVID-19, enrolled during active disease.

The CDR3 spells CASSLFSGSGNTIYF. CDR3 nucleotide sequence: TGTGCCAGCAGCTTATTTTCAGGCTCTGGAAACACCATATATTTT. This sequence joins TRBV7-7 and TRBJ1-3; no reliable D call. Germline lookup yields CDR1 SSHAT and CDR2 FNYEAQ (reference sequence). CDR3 length: 15 residues. The V gene lost 2 bases and the J gene lost 0 bases, with 8 bases spanning the gap.